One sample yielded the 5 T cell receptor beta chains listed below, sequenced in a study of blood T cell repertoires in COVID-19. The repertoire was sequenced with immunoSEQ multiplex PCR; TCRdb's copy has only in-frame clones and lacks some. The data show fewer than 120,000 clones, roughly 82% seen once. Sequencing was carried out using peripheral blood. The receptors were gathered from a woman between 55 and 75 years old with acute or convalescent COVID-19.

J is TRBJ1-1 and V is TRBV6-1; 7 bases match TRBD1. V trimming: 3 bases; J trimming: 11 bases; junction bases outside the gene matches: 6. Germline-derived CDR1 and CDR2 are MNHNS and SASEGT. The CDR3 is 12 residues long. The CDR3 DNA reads TGTGCCAGCAGTGACGACAGGGATTCGGCTTTCTTT. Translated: CASSDDRDSAFF.

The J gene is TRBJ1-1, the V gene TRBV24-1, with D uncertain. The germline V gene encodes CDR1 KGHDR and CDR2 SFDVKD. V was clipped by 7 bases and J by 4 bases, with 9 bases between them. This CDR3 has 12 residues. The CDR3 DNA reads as TGTGCCACCAGCGAGGGAACCACTGAAGCTTTCTTT. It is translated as CATSEGTTEAFF.

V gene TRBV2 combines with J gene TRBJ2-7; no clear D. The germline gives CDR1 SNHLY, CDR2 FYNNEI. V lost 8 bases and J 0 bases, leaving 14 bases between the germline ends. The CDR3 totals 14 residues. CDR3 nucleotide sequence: TGTGCCAGCTTCCGGAGTCCATACTCCTACGAGCAGTACTTC. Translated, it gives CASFRSPYSYEQYF. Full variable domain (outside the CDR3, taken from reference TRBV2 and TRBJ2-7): EPEVTQTPSHQVTQMGQEVILRCVPISNHLYFYWYRQILGQKVEFLVSFYNNEISEKSEIFDDQFSVERPDGSNFTLKIRSTKLEDSAMYFCASFRSPYSYEQYFGPGTRLTVT.

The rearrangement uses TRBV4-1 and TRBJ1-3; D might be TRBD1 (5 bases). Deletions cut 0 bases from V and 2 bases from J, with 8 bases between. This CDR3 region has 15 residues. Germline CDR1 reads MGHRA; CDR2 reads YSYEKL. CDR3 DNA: TGCGCCAGCAGCCAAGAGGACACGCCTGGAAACACCATATATTTT. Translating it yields CASSQEDTPGNTIYF.

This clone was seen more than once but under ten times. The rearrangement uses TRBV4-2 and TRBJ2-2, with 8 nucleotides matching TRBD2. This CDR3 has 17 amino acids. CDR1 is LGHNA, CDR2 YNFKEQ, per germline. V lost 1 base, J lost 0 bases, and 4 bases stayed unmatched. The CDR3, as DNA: TGTGCCAGCAGCCAAGGGGTCGGGGGGGCGAACACCGGGGAGCTGTTTTTT. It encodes CASSQGVGGANTGELFF.